The 29 T cell receptor beta chains reported below all come from one sample, sequenced in a study of T cell repertoires in cytomegalovirus infection. TCRdb reprocessed the reads with MiXCR, giving one entry per CDR3 protein. The top ten clones hold approximately 13% of a sample with 290,000 or so distinct CDR3 sequences, around 25% of them seen once. The material sequenced was PBMCs. These receptors came from a human donor in good health (CMV status not recorded). Some clones in this sample may be carry-over from other donors' samples.

The rearrangement uses TRBV28 and TRBJ1-5; 7 positions match TRBD1. The V gene's germline CDR1 is MDHEN and CDR2 SYDVKM. The CDR3 runs 15 residues. After removal of 3 bases from V and 12 bases from J, the junction contained 14 bases not matched to a gene. The CDR3 DNA reads TGTGCCAGCAGTTTCTCGACAGGGAGGGTAGCCCACCAGCATTTT. Translation: CASSFSTGRVAHQHF.

This clonotype came up many times. The V call is TRBV6-5, the J call TRBJ2-1; 7 bases fit TRBD1. Looked up from germline, CDR1 is MNHEY and CDR2 is SVGAGI. The CDR3 is 18 residues long. The V segment lost 0 bases and the J segment 6 bases; nucleotides outside the gene matches: 14. CDR3 sequence reads: CASSYSRDSFYVLNEQFF. The CDR3 coding sequence is TGTGCCAGCAGTTACTCGAGGGACAGTTTTTATGTTCTCAATGAGCAGTTCTTC.

The rearrangement links TRBV28 to TRBJ2-1; 9 bases map to TRBD2. J was trimmed by 8 bases and V by 2 bases; bases with no gene match: 13. The CDR3 loop spans 17 amino acids. Germline V lookup: CDR1 MDHEN, CDR2 SYDVKM. Written as DNA, the CDR3 is TGTGCCAGCAGTTTACGGGCGGGAGGGCCCCGCTTGGATGAGCAGTTCTTC. Protein sequence: CASSLRAGGPRLDEQFF.

This clonotype was observed at least ten times. The chain carries TRBV7-3 and TRBJ2-1; 9 bases line up with TRBD2. V shed 4 bases, J shed 10 bases, and the junction held 8 bases outside the gene matches. Germline V gene lookup returns CDR1 SGHTA and CDR2 FQGTGA. The CDR3 sequence is 14 residues long. CDR3 in DNA: TGTGCCAGCAGCTCAAGCGGGGGGCAGGAAGAGCAGTTCTTC. Its translation is CASSSSGGQEEQFF.

This rearrangement joins TRBV5-1 to TRBJ2-1, with 7 bases matching TRBD2. This CDR3 contains 14 residues. The trim removed 0 bases at V and 7 bases at J, leaving 4 bases unmatched. Looked up from germline, CDR1 is SGHRS and CDR2 is YFSETQ. CDR3 coding DNA: TGCGCCAGCAGCTTGGGAGGGACTACGAATGAGCAGTTCTTC. Translated: CASSLGGTTNEQFF.

The chain has TRBV5-5 and TRBJ1-2, with TRBD1 matching over 7 bases. The germline V gene encodes CDR1 SGHKS and CDR2 YYEKEE (reference sequence). The CDR3 consists of 12 residues. The J segment lost 8 bases and the V segment lost 4 bases, leaving 5 bases of the junction unmatched. CDR3: CASSRQGMGYTF. CDR3 in DNA: TGTGCCAGCAGCCGACAGGGTATGGGCTACACCTTC.

The V call is TRBV28, the J call TRBJ1-3; D possibly corresponds to TRBD1 (6 bases). Germline V gene lookup returns CDR1 MDHEN and CDR2 SYDVKM. CDR3 length: 14 amino acids. V was pared by 6 bases and J by 0 bases, with 9 bases between. CDR3 amino acids: CASRGQSSGNTIYF. The CDR3 DNA follows: TGTGCCAGCAGAGGACAGAGCTCTGGAAACACCATATATTTT.

This chain joins TRBV28 and TRBJ2-1, with D perhaps being TRBD1 or TRBD2 (6 bases each). This CDR3 region has 14 residues. Germline lookup yields CDR1 MDHEN and CDR2 SYDVKM. Trimming removed 6 bases at V and 10 bases at J, with 19 bases between. This CDR3 is CASRTGGGYSEQFF. CDR3 coding DNA: TGTGCCAGCAGAACCGGGGGCGGTTATTCCGAGCAGTTCTTC.

This clonotype was observed a handful of times. The chain recombines TRBV14 with TRBJ2-2, with D unclear. Germline CDR1 reads SGHDN; CDR2 reads FVKESK. Trimming took off 0 bases at V and 6 bases at J, with 11 bases between the two ends. CDR3 length: 15 amino acids. CDR3 coding DNA: TGTGCCAGCAGCCAAGATCGGTTTGGATCCGGGGAGCTGTTTTTT. This sequence encodes CASSQDRFGSGELFF. Full variable domain (missing parts from reference TRBV14 and TRBJ2-2): EAGVTQFPSHSVIEKGQTVTLRCDPISGHDNLYWYRRVMGKEIKFLLHFVKESKQDESGMPNNRFLAERTGGTYSTLKVQPAELEDSGVYFCASSQDRFGSGELFFGEGSRLTVL.

The chain combines TRBV11-2 with TRBJ2-2; possible D gene TRBD2, 6 bases. The germline CDR1 and CDR2 sequences are SGHAT and FQNNGV. CDR3 length: 13 residues. V shed 3 bases and J shed 8 bases, with 10 bases lying between them. In DNA, the CDR3 is TGTGCCAGCAGCTTCGGGGGTTTGGGGGAGCTGTTTTTT. This codes for CASSFGGLGELFF.

This clonotype was observed many times. The DNA for the CDR3 is TGTGCCAGCAGCTTAGCGGGGCAGGATACGGTCGGCTACACCTTC. Protein sequence: CASSLAGQDTVGYTF. V usage is TRBV7-9 and J usage is TRBJ1-2, with a tentative D call TRBD1 (5 bases). CDR1 and CDR2 from the germline V gene are SEHNR and FQNEAQ (reference sequence). The CDR3 is 15 residues long. V lost 0 bases to trimming and J lost 8 bases, with 16 bases between them. Based on the CDR3 plus reference TRBV7-9 and TRBJ1-2, the full variable domain is DTGVSQNPRHKITKRGQNVTFRCDPISEHNRLYWYRQTLGQGPEFLTYFQNEAQLEKSRLLSDRFSAERPKGSFSTLEIQRTEQGDSAMYLCASSLAGQDTVGYTFGSGTRLTVV.

This clonotype was found many times. The chain is built from TRBV7-2 and TRBJ2-7, with D perhaps TRBD1 (5 bases). This CDR3 spans 16 amino acids. Per germline, CDR1 SGHTA and CDR2 FQGNSA. V lost 0 bases to trimming and J lost 6 bases, with 18 bases between them. CDR3: CASSLARVSVTGEQYF. CDR3 bases: TGTGCCAGCAGCTTAGCCAGGGTATCTGTGACGGGCGAGCAGTACTTC.

In its sample, this clonotype was seen many times. The V call is TRBV7-2, the J call TRBJ2-3; D unresolved. Germline V gene sequence: CDR1 SGHTA, CDR2 FQGNSA. The CDR3 has 13 residues. The V and J ends lost 4 bases and 4 bases respectively, with 9 bases between them. CDR3 region: CASSSPGADTQYF. DNA of the CDR3: TGTGCCAGCAGCTCTCCGGGCGCAGATACGCAGTATTTT. Full variable domain (rest looked up from reference TRBV7-2 and TRBJ2-3): GAGVSQSPSNKVTEKGKDVELRCDPISGHTALYWYRQSLGQGLEFLIYFQGNSAPDKSGLPSDRFSAERTGGSVSTLTIQRTQQEDSAVYLCASSSPGADTQYFGPGTRLTVL.

This clonotype was observed at least ten times. This rearrangement joins TRBV7-8 to TRBJ2-3; 8 bases are a match to TRBD2. V dropped 1 base and J dropped 3; count of bases not matched to a gene: 9. Germline lookup yields CDR1 SGHVS and CDR2 FQNEAQ. The CDR3 extends over 17 amino acids. The CDR3 sequence: CASSLGEFSGATDTQYF. As DNA, the CDR3 is TGTGCCAGCAGCTTAGGGGAGTTTAGCGGGGCGACAGATACGCAGTATTTT.

This clonotype was seen ten or more times. The V gene is TRBV7-2, the J gene TRBJ1-3; D remains unclear. The CDR3 spans 17 residues. V was clipped by 2 bases and J by 2 bases, with 16 bases between them. CDR1 SGHTA and CDR2 FQGNSA come from the germline V gene. The DNA for the CDR3 is TGTGCCAGCAGCTTACTCAATGTAGGGCTCACTGGAAACACCATATATTTT. Translated: CASSLLNVGLTGNTIYF.

The chain joins TRBV2 to TRBJ1-5, with TRBD1 identical over 9 bases. This CDR3 contains 14 residues. Germline CDR1 SNHLY, CDR2 FYNNEI. V was clipped by 3 bases and J by 7 bases; unmatched bases: 4. CDR3 region: CASSERTGDQPQHF. The CDR3 nucleotides read TGTGCCAGCAGTGAGAGGACAGGGGACCAGCCCCAGCATTTT. Full variable domain (rest looked up from reference TRBV2 and TRBJ1-5): EPEVTQTPSHQVTQMGQEVILRCVPISNHLYFYWYRQILGQKVEFLVSFYNNEISEKSEIFDDQFSVERPDGSNFTLKIRSTKLEDSAMYFCASSERTGDQPQHFGDGTRLSIL.

The chain's CDR3 is CATSVSRGWQPQHF. The CDR3 DNA sequence: TGTGCCACCAGCGTTTCGAGGGGCTGGCAGCCCCAGCATTTT. V gene TRBV15 combines with J gene TRBJ1-5; possible D gene TRBD1, 5 bases. V shed 5 bases and J shed 7 bases, with 15 bases lying between them. The CDR3 loop spans 14 amino acids. Looked up from germline, CDR1 is LNHNV and CDR2 is YYDKDF (reference sequence).

The table lists this clonotype with many counts. CDR3 in amino acids: CASKRSGGGTEAFF. CDR3 nucleotide sequence: TGTGCCAGCAAACGTTCTGGAGGAGGCACTGAAGCTTTCTTT. J is TRBJ1-1 and V is TRBV28; no clear D. V was trimmed by 7 bases and J by 4 bases, leaving 16 bases between them. The CDR3 has 14 amino acids. Germline-derived CDR1 and CDR2 are MDHEN and SYDVKM.

This chain uses TRBV28 with TRBJ2-2; maybe TRBD2 (6 bases). Deletions cut 3 bases from V and 6 bases from J, with 11 bases between. Germline CDR1 reads MDHEN; CDR2 reads SYDVKM. The CDR3 extends over 14 amino acids. The CDR3 bases are TGTGCCAGCAGTTTGCGGGGTCGCGCCGGGGAGCTGTTTTTT. Encoded protein: CASSLRGRAGELFF.

This sequence joins TRBV25-1 and TRBJ1-1; no clear D gene. The germline CDR1 and CDR2 sequences are MGHDK and SYGVNS. V was clipped by 1 base and J by 8 bases, with 11 bases between them. The CDR3 totals 13 residues. The CDR3 sequence: CASSEFKGREAFF. The CDR3 bases are TGTGCCAGCAGTGAATTTAAGGGAAGAGAAGCTTTCTTT.

This clonotype was detected many times. The J gene is TRBJ1-5, the V gene TRBV6-6; D is possibly TRBD1 (6 bases). The CDR3 is made up of 16 amino acids. V shed 8 bases and J shed 1 base, with 18 bases lying between them. CDR1 and CDR2 from the germline V gene are MNHNY and SVGAGI (reference sequence). The DNA of the CDR3 is TGTGCCAGCGTAACCAGGGGCCAAGGGAGCAATCAGCCCCAGCATTTT. Residues: CASVTRGQGSNQPQHF.

This clonotype has a count of ten or more. The chain joins TRBV7-9 to TRBJ2-7; the match to TRBD1 covers 8 bases. This CDR3 comprises 14 residues. Germline V gives CDR1 SEHNR, CDR2 FQNEAQ (reference sequence). The J segment lost 2 bases and the V segment lost 4 bases, leaving 4 bases of the junction unmatched. The CDR3 here is CASSYPGQAYEQYF. As DNA, the CDR3 is TGTGCCAGCAGCTATCCGGGACAGGCCTACGAGCAGTACTTC.

This clonotype was seen more than once but under ten times. This rearrangement joins TRBV4-3 to TRBJ2-1; D gene uncertain. V was pared by 0 bases and J by 6 bases, with 6 bases between. The CDR3 consists of 13 residues. Germline values: CDR1 LGHNA, CDR2 YSLEER. The CDR3 loop reads CASSQDWVNEQFF. The CDR3 DNA sequence: TGCGCCAGCAGCCAAGATTGGGTCAATGAGCAGTTCTTC.

V and J are TRBV29-1 and TRBJ2-1, with unresolved D. The germline CDR1 and CDR2 sequences are SQVTM and ANQGSEA. The CDR3 sequence is 14 residues long. With 3 bases removed from V and 9 bases from J, the gap between germline ends came to 18 bases. This chain's CDR3 is CSVEIGKTSGEQFF. In DNA form, the CDR3 reads TGCAGCGTTGAGATCGGAAAGACCAGTGGTGAGCAGTTCTTC.

The chain is built from TRBV20-1 and TRBJ2-1; 7 bases are shared with TRBD1. In germline, CDR1 is DFQATT, CDR2 SNEGSKA (reference sequence). This CDR3 is 13 amino acids long. Trimming cost V 5 bases and J 7 bases; bases outside gene matches: 8. The CDR3 DNA is TGCAGTGCTTCGGGCAGGGGGTATAATGAGCAGTTCTTC. It encodes CSASGRGYNEQFF.

The sample holds many counts of this clonotype. V and J are TRBV27 and TRBJ2-3; D possibly uses TRBD1 or TRBD2 (6 bases each). Germline CDR1 reads MNHEY; CDR2 reads SMNVEV (reference sequence). The CDR3 runs to 14 residues. Trimming took 4 bases from V and 9 from J, leaving 17 bases between them. The DNA of the CDR3 is TGTGCCAGCAGTTGGGGGGTTCCCCAGGGGACGCAGTATTTT. This sequence encodes CASSWGVPQGTQYF.

This clonotype has only a few counts. The V and J genes are TRBV10-3 and TRBJ2-1, with TRBD2 matching 10 bases. The germline gives CDR1 ENHRY, CDR2 SYGVKD. The CDR3 loop spans 15 amino acids. Losses at the gene ends were 5 bases for V and 3 bases for J; bases not matched to a gene: 4. The CDR3 spells CAISLTSGDYNEQFF. Written as DNA, the CDR3 is TGTGCCATCAGTTTAACTAGCGGGGACTACAATGAGCAGTTCTTC.

The gene calls are TRBV19 and TRBJ2-1; the D gene is possibly TRBD1 (6 bases). With 5 bases removed from V and 8 bases from J, the gap between germline ends came to 19 bases. CDR1 and CDR2 from the germline V gene are LNHDA and SQIVND (reference sequence). This CDR3 has 15 amino acids. DNA of the CDR3: TGTGCCAGTAGTCAAGGGGGTGCGGCTTTCGATGAGCAGTTCTTC. Its translation: CASSQGGAAFDEQFF.

This clonotype was seen more than once but under ten times. The rearrangement joins TRBV10-3 to TRBJ1-3; no clear D. V lost 9 bases and J 0 bases, leaving 15 bases between the germline ends. This CDR3 has 15 residues. CDR1 is ENHRY, CDR2 SYGVKD, per germline. The CDR3 DNA sequence: TGTGCCATAACGACGGACCCCAGCTCTGGAAACACCATATATTTT. Protein: CAITTDPSSGNTIYF.